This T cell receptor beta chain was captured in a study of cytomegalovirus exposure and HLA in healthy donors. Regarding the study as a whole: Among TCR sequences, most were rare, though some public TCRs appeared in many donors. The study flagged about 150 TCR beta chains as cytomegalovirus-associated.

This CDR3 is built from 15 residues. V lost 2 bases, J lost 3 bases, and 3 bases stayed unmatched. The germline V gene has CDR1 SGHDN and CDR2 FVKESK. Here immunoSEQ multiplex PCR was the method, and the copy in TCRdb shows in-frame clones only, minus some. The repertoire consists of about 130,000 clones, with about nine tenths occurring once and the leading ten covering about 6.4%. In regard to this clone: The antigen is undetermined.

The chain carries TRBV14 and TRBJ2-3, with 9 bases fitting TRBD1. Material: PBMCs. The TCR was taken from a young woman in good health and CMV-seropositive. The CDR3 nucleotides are TGTGCCAGCAGCCAATGGGGGACAGGGACAGATACGCAGTATTTT. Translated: CASSQWGTGTDTQYF.